These 27 T cell receptor beta chains were sequenced from one sample in a study of T cell responses to AZD1222 COVID-19 vaccine. The method was immunoSEQ multiplex PCR; TCRdb's version includes in-frame clones alone and lacks a portion of them. The sample lists some 120,000 clones; more than 75% were seen once. Specimen: peripheral blood, collected on day 0 of AZD1222 vaccination. The receptors stem from an adult in good health.

The CDR3 region has the DNA TGTGCCAGCAGCGTAGAGGCCCATAACAGGGGGCACACTGAAGCTTTCTTT. Its translation is CASSVEAHNRGHTEAFF. The V and J genes are TRBV9 and TRBJ1-1, with 9 bases aligning to TRBD1. CDR3 size: 17 residues. The ends lost 0 bases at V and 3 bases at J; junction bases unmatched: 9. Germline V gene lookup returns CDR1 SGDLS and CDR2 YYNGEE.

The chain is built from TRBV11-1 and TRBJ2-5, with 7 bases identical to TRBD1. Germline lookup yields CDR1 SGHAT and CDR2 FQDESV (reference sequence). This CDR3 has 14 amino acids. The V segment lost 3 bases and the J segment 4 bases; nucleotides outside the gene matches: 5. The CDR3 here is CASSFTGVIETQYF. The CDR3 DNA is TGTGCCAGCAGCTTCACAGGGGTGATAGAGACCCAGTACTTC.

The chain recombines TRBV11-2 with TRBJ2-7; D is unclear. The ends were cut back, 5 bases at V and 3 bases at J, with 8 bases in the middle. CDR1 SGHAT and CDR2 FQNNGV come from the germline V gene. CDR3 length: 12 residues. As DNA, the CDR3 is TGTGCCAGCAGCATTGCTAGCTACGAGCAGTACTTC. Residues: CASSIASYEQYF.

The rearrangement joins TRBV27 to TRBJ2-7; D possibly corresponds to TRBD1 (5 bases). Germline CDR1 reads MNHEY; CDR2 reads SMNVEV (reference sequence). Trimming removed 6 bases at V and 5 bases at J, with 17 bases between. The CDR3 is 14 amino acids. CDR3 nucleotide sequence: TGTGCCAGCAGGGGGCGCGGAATCGGCGACGAGCAGTACTTC. It is translated as CASRGRGIGDEQYF.

This clone was recorded once. This rearrangement joins TRBV11-3 to TRBJ1-1; D is uncertain. V lost 2 bases to trimming and J lost 6 bases, with 10 bases between them. The CDR3 is 13 amino acids. From germline, CDR1 is SGHNT and CDR2 YENEEA. The CDR3 protein is CASSLSYLAEAFF. The CDR3 region has the DNA TGTGCCAGCAGCTTATCTTATCTCGCTGAAGCTTTCTTT.

The V gene is TRBV9, the J gene TRBJ1-3; D uncertain. Germline assignment: CDR1 SGDLS and CDR2 YYNGEE. Trimming took off 0 bases at V and 0 bases at J, with 10 bases between the two ends. The length of the CDR3 is 16 residues. CDR3 region: CASSVGGRSSGNTIYF. The DNA for the CDR3 is TGTGCCAGCAGCGTAGGCGGACGGAGCTCTGGAAACACCATATATTTT.

The V call is TRBV7-9, the J call TRBJ1-2, with D unresolved. The germline gives CDR1 SEHNR, CDR2 FQNEAQ (reference sequence). V was cut by 4 bases and J by 8 bases, with 11 bases left in between. The CDR3 has 12 amino acids. CDR3 sequence (DNA): TGTGCCAGCAGCTCCCGGACGAAGGGCTACACCTTC. This translates into CASSSRTKGYTF.

V and J are TRBV7-2 and TRBJ2-1; 7 bases are shared with TRBD2. The CDR3 sequence is 14 residues long. Germline V lookup: CDR1 SGHTA, CDR2 FQGNSA. Unmatched junction bases numbered 7, after V lost 9 bases and J lost 2 bases. The chain's CDR3 is CASKRDLTYNEQFF. Here the CDR3 DNA reads TGTGCCAGTAAGCGGGATCTAACCTACAATGAGCAGTTCTTC.

The CDR3 here is CASSQGTAYGYTF. The CDR3 nucleotides are TGTGCCAGCAGCCAAGGGACAGCCTATGGCTACACCTTC. This chain connects TRBV2 to TRBJ1-2; 7 bases fit TRBD1. With 6 bases clipped from V and 4 bases from J, the junction kept 5 bases outside the gene matches. CDR1 is SNHLY and CDR2 is FYNNEI in the germline V gene. CDR3 length equals 13 residues.

The chain has TRBV28 and TRBJ2-6; 7 bases align to TRBD1. V lost 8 bases to trimming and J lost 2 bases; unmatched junction nucleotides: 12. In germline, CDR1 is MDHEN, CDR2 SYDVKM. The CDR3 consists of 17 residues. This chain's CDR3 is CASCPRQGDPGANVLTF. The CDR3 coding sequence is TGTGCCAGCTGCCCTCGACAGGGCGACCCTGGGGCCAACGTCCTGACTTTC. Looking up the rest from reference TRBV28 and TRBJ2-6 gives the full variable domain: DVKVTQSSRYLVKRTGEKVFLECVQDMDHENMFWYRQDPGLGLRLIYFSYDVKMKEKGDIPEGYSVSREKKERFSLILESASTNQTSMYLCASCPRQGDPGANVLTFGAGSRLTVL.

The V call is TRBV28, the J call TRBJ1-1; D uncertain. Germline lookup yields CDR1 MDHEN and CDR2 SYDVKM. Trimming took 6 bases from V and 10 from J, leaving 9 bases between them. The CDR3 totals 10 residues. The CDR3: CASRRALAFF. Here the CDR3 DNA reads TGTGCCAGCAGGCGCGCGTTAGCTTTCTTT.

This clone came up a few times. The chain recombines TRBV5-6 with TRBJ1-6; D remains ambiguous. This CDR3 contains 13 residues. The V gene lost 2 bases and the J gene lost 5 bases, with 5 bases spanning the gap. Looked up from germline, CDR1 is SGHDT and CDR2 is YYEEEE. The CDR3 is CASSFSDNSPLHF. The DNA for the CDR3 is TGTGCCAGCAGCTTTTCAGATAATTCACCCCTCCACTTT.

This chain uses TRBV4-1 with TRBJ2-7; weak D call: TRBD2 (6 bases). Germline V gene sequence: CDR1 MGHRA, CDR2 YSYEKL. V shed 1 base and J shed 3 bases, with 16 bases lying between them. This CDR3 has 16 amino acids. CDR3 nucleotides: TGCGCCAGCAGCCAAGCCCAAGCGGGCGGTATCTACGAGCAGTACTTC. Amino acid sequence: CASSQAQAGGIYEQYF.

The chain uses TRBV13 and TRBJ1-2, with 9 bases fitting TRBD1. Per the germline V gene, CDR1 is PRHDT and CDR2 is FYEKMQ (reference sequence). V was clipped by 5 bases and J by 3 bases; unmatched bases: 4. CDR3 length: 14 residues. The CDR3 sequence: CASSLQGAHYGYTF. In DNA form, the CDR3 reads TGTGCCAGCAGCCTACAGGGGGCCCACTATGGCTACACCTTC.

The chain carries TRBV4-1 and TRBJ2-3; tentatively, D is TRBD2 (5 bases). V was shortened by 1 base and J by 2 bases, with 13 bases between the two germline ends. Germline values: CDR1 MGHRA, CDR2 YSYEKL. The CDR3 runs 16 residues. The CDR3 DNA reads TGCGCCAGCAGCCAAGGGGAGACCCCGGACACAGATACGCAGTATTTT. Protein product: CASSQGETPDTDTQYF.

The CDR3 protein is CASSLGRTGTTLHF. CDR3 in DNA: TGTGCCAGCAGCTTAGGGCGGACAGGGACCACCCTCCACTTT. The V call is TRBV7-9, the J call TRBJ1-6; 8 nucleotides align to TRBD1. Per germline, CDR1 SEHNR and CDR2 FQNEAQ (reference sequence). V lost 1 base, J lost 14 bases, and 7 bases stayed unmatched. The CDR3 is 14 residues long. Full variable domain (missing parts from reference TRBV7-9 and TRBJ1-6): DTGVSQNPRHKITKRGQNVTFRCDPISEHNRLYWYRQTLGQGPEFLTYFQNEAQLEKSRLLSDRFSAERPKGSFSTLEIQRTEQGDSAMYLCASSLGRTGTTLHFGNGTRLTVT.

This chain links TRBV6-6 with TRBJ2-1; D ambiguous. The V end lost 10 bases, the J end lost 6 bases, and 19 bases lay between the germline ends. CDR1 is MNHNY and CDR2 is SVGAGI in the germline V gene (reference sequence). The CDR3 totals 14 residues. Here the CDR3 reads CATGVTEIINEQFF. The CDR3 DNA reads as TGTGCCACCGGAGTTACTGAGATAATCAATGAGCAGTTCTTC.

V gene TRBV5-1 combines with J gene TRBJ1-2; D is undetermined. The length of the CDR3 is 14 residues. Germline V gives CDR1 SGHRS, CDR2 YFSETQ. Trimming removed 5 bases from V and 6 bases from J, with 17 bases in between. CDR3 sequence: CASREGRSWDGYTF. The CDR3 DNA sequence: TGCGCCAGCAGAGAGGGAAGGTCCTGGGATGGCTACACCTTC.

The rearrangement joins TRBV5-1 to TRBJ2-1; D gene ambiguous. Germline-derived CDR1 and CDR2 are SGHRS and YFSETQ. The CDR3 runs to 14 residues. V lost 0 bases and J 3 bases, leaving 7 bases between the germline ends. This CDR3 reads CASSLGDNYNEQFF. The CDR3 DNA is TGCGCCAGCAGCTTGGGTGACAACTACAATGAGCAGTTCTTC.

Note on this clone: Other DNA sequences of this sample code for an identical CDR3. The J gene is TRBJ2-7, the V gene TRBV2; possible D gene TRBD1, 5 bases. This CDR3 is 12 amino acids long. Germline CDR1 reads SNHLY; CDR2 reads FYNNEI. With 5 bases removed from V and 3 bases from J, the gap between germline ends came to 8 bases. This chain's CDR3 is CASSQGGYEQYF. The DNA of the CDR3 is TGTGCCAGCAGTCAGGGTGGCTACGAGCAGTACTTC.

The chain employs TRBV5-1 and TRBJ1-3, with a weak D call TRBD1 (6 bases). Germline lookup yields CDR1 SGHRS and CDR2 YFSETQ. Trimming pared 4 bases from V and 0 bases from J, leaving 17 bases between. CDR3 length: 17 amino acids. DNA of the CDR3: TGCGCCAGCAGCCTGGGAGGGGGGACGCGCTCTGGAAACACCATATATTTT. This codes for CASSLGGGTRSGNTIYF. Using reference TRBV5-1 and TRBJ1-3 for the parts outside the CDR3, the full variable domain is KAGVTQTPRYLIKTRGQQVTLSCSPISGHRSVSWYQQTPGQGLQFLFEYFSETQRNKGNFPGRFSGRQFSNSRSEMNVSTLELGDSALYLCASSLGGGTRSGNTIYFGEGSWLTVV.

The rearrangement uses TRBV9 and TRBJ2-5, with TRBD1 as a possible D gene (6 bases). V lost 1 base, J lost 4 bases, and 14 bases lay in between. The CDR3 contains 15 residues. Germline loops: CDR1 SGDLS, CDR2 YYNGEE. DNA of the CDR3: TGTGCCAGCAGCGTACTGGGGGCTAGTCTAGAGACCCAGTACTTC. Protein sequence: CASSVLGASLETQYF.

The chain links TRBV7-9 to TRBJ2-1; possibly TRBD2 for D (5 bases). The CDR3 has 15 residues. Trimming left V 1 base short and J 2 bases short, with 9 bases between. CDR1 SEHNR and CDR2 FQNEAQ come from the germline V gene (reference sequence). The CDR3, as DNA: TGTGCCAGCAGCTTAGGGGAGATCGCCTACAATGAGCAGTTCTTC. The encoded protein is CASSLGEIAYNEQFF.

This chain uses TRBV28 with TRBJ2-5; 7 bases agree with TRBD1. Germline V gene lookup returns CDR1 MDHEN and CDR2 SYDVKM. CDR3 length: 15 residues. With 5 bases clipped from V and 3 bases from J, the junction kept 9 bases outside the gene matches. This chain's CDR3 is CASSLPRDRKETQYF. In DNA form, the CDR3 reads TGTGCCAGCAGTCTCCCCCGGGACAGAAAAGAGACCCAGTACTTC.

This chain links TRBV18 with TRBJ2-7, with a tentative D call TRBD1 (6 bases). The germline V gene encodes CDR1 KGHSH and CDR2 LQKENI. The CDR3 runs 14 residues. The V gene lost 3 bases and the J gene lost 3 bases, with 12 bases spanning the gap. The CDR3 sequence: CASSPPGANYEQYF. The CDR3, as DNA: TGTGCCAGCTCACCCCCAGGGGCGAACTACGAGCAGTACTTC.

This chain joins TRBV12-3 or TRBV12-4 and TRBJ2-1; 8 nucleotides agree with TRBD1. The CDR3 is made up of 12 amino acids. V lost 5 bases, J lost 15 bases, and 9 bases stayed unmatched. CDR3 bases: TGTGCCAGCAGTCGGACAGGGCCGGGGCGGTTCTTC. Translating it yields CASSRTGPGRFF.

The V call is TRBV5-4, the J call TRBJ1-5; a weak D match, TRBD1 (5 bases). V was shortened by 1 base and J by 1 base, with 12 bases between the two germline ends. CDR3 size: 16 residues. CDR1 is SGHNT, CDR2 YYREEE, per germline (reference sequence). CDR3 protein: CASSLFGAGSNQPQHF. The CDR3 DNA follows: TGTGCCAGCAGCTTGTTCGGGGCTGGGAGCAATCAGCCCCAGCATTTT.